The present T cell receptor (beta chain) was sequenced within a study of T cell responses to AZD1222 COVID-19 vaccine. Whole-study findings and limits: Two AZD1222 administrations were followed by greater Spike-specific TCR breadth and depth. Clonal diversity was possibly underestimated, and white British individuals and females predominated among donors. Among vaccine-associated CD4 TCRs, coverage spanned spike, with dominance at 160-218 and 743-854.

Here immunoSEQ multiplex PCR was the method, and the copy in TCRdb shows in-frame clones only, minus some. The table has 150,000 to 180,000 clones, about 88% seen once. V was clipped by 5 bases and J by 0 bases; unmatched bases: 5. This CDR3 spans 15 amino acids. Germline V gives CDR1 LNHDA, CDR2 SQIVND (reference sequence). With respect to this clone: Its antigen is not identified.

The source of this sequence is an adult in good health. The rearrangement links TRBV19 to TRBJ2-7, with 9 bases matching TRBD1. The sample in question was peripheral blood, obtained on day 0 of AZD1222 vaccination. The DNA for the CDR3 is TGTGCCAGTAGTCCGGGACAGGGACTCTCCTACGAGCAGTACTTC. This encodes CASSPGQGLSYEQYF.